This T cell receptor beta chain derives from a study of T-cell memory formation after mild COVID-19 (dated by TCRdb to about 2021). As for the study more broadly: TCR sequence clusters from the two donors were largely donor specific. In a couple of donors, T-cell clones that expanded and contracted after mild COVID-19 were tracked by sequencing TCRalpha and TCRbeta repertoires over time. The cohort was made up of two young adult volunteers, one female and one male, who were previously healthy. The paper as a whole reports these results and caveats: Contracting CD4+ clones were located mainly in the CM and EM memory subsets, whereas CD8+ clones were found to be enriched in EMRA. Some responding clones were detected in pre-infection memory, which suggested that pre-existing cross-reactive memory T cells had joined the SARS-CoV-2 response. Clones contracting from day 15 to 85 had balanced CD4/CD8 phenotypes, while a second wave expanding from day 15 to 37 was biased towards CD4+. The second-wave clones that peaked on day 37 were not confirmed to be SARS-CoV-2 specific. The study covered only two mild cases, and larger cohorts including severe cases with pre-infection samples were considered necessary.

Deletion took 5 bases off V and 0 bases off J, with a span of 14 bases between the germline ends. CDR3 length: 16 amino acids, cysteine to phenylalanine. Solely the CDR3 DNA is kept, with 48 bases framed from the first base. The germline V gene encodes CDR1 SGHVS and CDR2 FNYEAQ. Ficoll-Paque density gradient centrifugation was used to isolate PBMCs. This sample was sequenced with an Illumina NovaSeq 6000. TCRalpha and TCRbeta cDNA libraries were constructed by 5'RACE with constant-segment primers, with sample barcodes and unique molecular identifiers being introduced. RNA was extracted from every sample with Trizol reagent. The libraries were amplified in two PCR steps, and the second step added a second sample barcode and Illumina TruSeq adapters. Sequencing of libraries was performed on an Illumina NovaSeq with 2 x 150 bp paired-end reads. On the study's bioinformatics: The reads were demultiplexed and collapsed into UMI-guided consensus sequences using migec v1.2.7. Using mixcr v2.1.11, UMI consensuses were aligned to TRA and TRB V and J templates and then assembled into clonotypes. A clonotype was counted as expanded or contracted only when both edgeR and NoisET called the clonotype significant, with the noise models trained on biological replicates. For edgeR calls, the cutoffs were a false discovery rate-adjusted p below 0.01 and a log2 fold-change threshold of 1. As an exploratory analysis of dynamics, PCA with hierarchical clustering was applied to max-normalized trajectories of the 1000 most abundant clonotypes. Each responding clone was given a CD4 or CD8 phenotype based on the CD4+ and CD8+ repertoires, which had been sequenced separately. TCRdb trimmed the raw reads at Q25, called clones with MiXCR and kept productive beta chains. Rows with a matching CDR3 protein are joined into one entry that keeps the most common DNA and genes. The authors' filters were not applied to this entry. The sample contains approximately 260,000 distinct CDR3 sequences, 15% to 20% of them found a single time. The top ten constitute about 3.5% of the sample.

In the case of this clonotype: There is no known antigen for this receptor. No much larger clone exists at a distance of one base, and base qualities are not known.

Sequenced input: PBMCs or a T cell subset sorted from them (not recorded which). The sequence is built from TRBV7-6 and TRBJ1-3, with a weak D call of TRBD1 (5 bases match). This clonotype originated in a man aged 18 to 29 who had mild COVID-19 (a few samples of this study predate the infection). The sample titles of this study are shuffled in the database, so cell type and time point are left out; the donor was told from shared clones. The DNA sequence is given as TGTGCCAGCAGCACCCCGGGGCCGCCCTCTGGAAACACCATATATTTT. This is translated as CASSTPGPPSGNTIYF.